This is a list of T cell receptor beta chains from one sample in a study of T cells in Graves' hyperthyroidism and ophthalmopathy. TCRdb re-derived calls from the multiplex PCR reads in MiXCR, one entry per CDR3 protein. The table lists 450,000 to 700,000 distinct CDR3 sequences, around 42% of them singletons. What was sequenced was peripheral blood or thyroid tissue (not recorded which). The receptors here all came from an adult woman with Graves' disease, either hyperthyroidism or ophthalmopathy (not recorded which). Both conserved end residues are part of each CDR3. D genes are given only for firm matches. Clone size is stated in some rows and not others, as once, few, many or a class when expanded.

D: -; J: TRBJ1-5; size: many; V: TRBV2; CDR3: CASSEGQLAQPQHF; DNA: TGTGCCAGCAGTGAAGGCCAGCTTGCTCAGCCCCAGCATTTT
D: -; J: TRBJ1-3; size: -; V: TRBV5-1; CDR3: CASSTGGFGNTIYF; DNA: TGCGCCAGCAGCACCGGGGGGTTTGGAAACACCATATATTTT
D: -; J: TRBJ1-3; size: -; V: TRBV30; CDR3: CAWSPTAGRASGNTIYF; DNA: TGTGCCTGGAGTCCCACCGCCGGCAGGGCCTCTGGAAACACCATATATTTT
D: TRBD2; J: TRBJ2-7; size: -; V: TRBV2; CDR3: CASSAWTSLDEQYF; DNA: TGTGCCAGCTCTGCTTGGACTAGTCTCGACGAGCAGTACTTC
D: -; J: TRBJ2-5; size: -; V: TRBV7-9; CDR3: CASSRGQVEETQYF; DNA: TGTGCCAGCAGCCGTGGACAAGTAGAAGAGACCCAGTACTTC
D: -; J: TRBJ1-2; size: -; V: TRBV5-1; CDR3: CASSLFGDGGGYTF; DNA: TGCGCCAGCAGCTTATTCGGAGATGGCGGCGGCTACACCTTC
D: TRBD1; J: TRBJ1-1; size: many; V: TRBV6-2/TRBV6-3; CDR3: CASSYGLYTGAAEDAFF; DNA: TGTGCCAGCAGTTACGGGCTGTATACAGGGGCCGCCGAGGACGCTTTCTTT
D: TRBD1; J: TRBJ1-2; size: few; V: TRBV2; CDR3: CASSSTGTAYGYTF; DNA: TGTGCCAGCAGTTCCACCGGGACAGCTTATGGCTACACCTTC
D: TRBD1; J: TRBJ1-6; size: -; V: TRBV7-8; CDR3: CASSLQDRGQSPLHF; DNA: TGTGCCAGCAGCCTCCAGGACAGGGGTCAGTCACCCCTCCACTTT
D: -; J: TRBJ1-1; size: -; V: TRBV20-1; CDR3: CSARGGFEAFF; DNA: TGCAGTGCTAGAGGAGGATTCGAAGCTTTCTTT
D: -; J: TRBJ1-3; size: many; V: TRBV30; CDR3: CAWTKDSLGNTIYF; DNA: TGTGCCTGGACCAAGGACAGTCTTGGAAACACCATATATTTT
D: -; J: TRBJ1-6; size: -; V: TRBV12-3/TRBV12-4; CDR3: CASSDSDKTTSPLHF; DNA: TGTGCCAGCAGTGACTCGGACAAGACTACATCACCCCTCCACTTT
D: TRBD1; J: TRBJ1-4; size: -; V: TRBV5-1; CDR3: CASRSGGNEKLFF; DNA: TGCGCCAGCAGGTCAGGGGGGAATGAAAAACTGTTTTTT
D: TRBD2; J: TRBJ2-7; size: -; V: TRBV7-2; CDR3: CASSLVVAGASYEQYF; DNA: TGTGCCAGCAGCTTGGTAGTAGCGGGGGCTTCCTACGAGCAGTACTTC
D: -; J: TRBJ1-4; size: many; V: TRBV6-1; CDR3: CASSEAGRLKLFF; DNA: TGTGCCAGCAGTGAAGCCGGCAGGCTAAAACTGTTTTTT
D: TRBD2; J: TRBJ2-7; size: -; V: TRBV28; CDR3: CGSSYAGTSGNEQYF; DNA: TGTGGCAGCAGTTACGCTGGGACTAGCGGAAATGAGCAGTACTTC
D: -; J: TRBJ2-7; size: -; V: TRBV10-3; CDR3: CAIRQQGPSYEKQYF; DNA: TGTGCCATCAGACAACAGGGACCCTCCTACGAGAAGCAGTACTTC
D: -; J: TRBJ2-1; size: -; V: TRBV2; CDR3: CATSGRVQFF; DNA: TGTGCCACCTCCGGCAGGGTACAGTTCTTC
D: TRBD2; J: TRBJ2-7; size: many; V: TRBV20-1; CDR3: CSATGTSGRAGYEQYF; DNA: TGCAGTGCTACCGGGACTAGCGGGAGGGCCGGGTACGAGCAGTACTTC
D: -; J: TRBJ1-2; size: many; V: TRBV7-9; CDR3: CASTPARGLYGYTF; DNA: TGTGCCAGCACTCCCGCCAGGGGACTCTATGGCTACACCTTC
D: TRBD1; J: TRBJ2-7; size: once; V: TRBV20-1; CDR3: CSANRGQYF; DNA: TGCAGTGCAAACAGGGGGCAGTACTTC
D: TRBD1; J: TRBJ1-2; size: many; V: TRBV20-1; CDR3: CSAKPPLTGNYGYTF; DNA: TGCAGTGCTAAGCCACCCTTGACAGGGAACTATGGCTACACCTTC
D: -; J: TRBJ1-4; size: -; V: TRBV15; CDR3: CATSRDQGIEKLFF; DNA: TGTGCCACCAGCAGAGATCAGGGAATCGAAAAACTGTTTTTT
D: -; J: TRBJ1-2; size: once; V: TRBV7-6; CDR3: CASSRLRGSGYTF; DNA: TGTGCCAGCAGCCGCCTCAGGGGCAGCGGCTACACCTTC
D: -; J: TRBJ2-5; size: -; V: TRBV12-3/TRBV12-4; CDR3: CASSWTGSQPQYF; DNA: TGTGCCAGCAGTTGGACCGGCAGCCAGCCCCAGTACTTC
D: -; J: TRBJ1-2; size: many; V: TRBV13; CDR3: CASSLARAFRRGYTF; DNA: TGTGCCAGCAGCTTAGCCCGGGCCTTTCGGCGTGGCTACACCTTC
D: -; J: TRBJ2-6; size: many; V: TRBV7-9; CDR3: CASSLGQGFSGANVLTF; DNA: TGTGCCAGCAGCTTAGGCCAGGGGTTTTCTGGGGCCAACGTCCTGACTTTC
D: -; J: TRBJ1-1; size: -; V: TRBV20-1; CDR3: CSASVRGNTEAFF; DNA: TGCAGTGCTAGTGTCAGGGGAAACACTGAAGCTTTCTTT
D: -; J: TRBJ1-5; size: many; V: TRBV12-3/TRBV12-4; CDR3: CASSFQGVGYQPQHF; DNA: TGTGCCAGCAGTTTCCAGGGCGTTGGCTATCAGCCCCAGCATTTT
D: TRBD2; J: TRBJ2-7; size: -; V: TRBV2; CDR3: CASSEDSGKHYEQYF; DNA: TGTGCCAGCAGTGAAGACAGCGGGAAGCACTACGAGCAGTACTTC
D: TRBD1; J: TRBJ2-7; size: -; V: TRBV10-3; CDR3: CAISAGTGSYEQYF; DNA: TGTGCCATCAGTGCCGGGACAGGCTCCTACGAGCAGTACTTC
D: -; J: TRBJ1-1; size: -; V: TRBV11-2; CDR3: CASSFATVNTEAFF; DNA: TGTGCCAGCAGCTTCGCCACAGTGAACACTGAAGCTTTCTTT
D: -; J: TRBJ2-5; size: many; V: TRBV7-2; CDR3: CASSLLAIKRETQYF; DNA: TGTGCCAGCAGCTTATTGGCAATCAAGAGAGAGACCCAGTACTTC
D: -; J: TRBJ2-5; size: -; V: TRBV7-6; CDR3: CASSQTPGEGETQYF; DNA: TGTGCCAGCAGCCAGACCCCAGGGGAGGGAGAGACCCAGTACTTC
D: -; J: TRBJ1-4; size: -; V: TRBV29-1; CDR3: CSVGGGLSEKLFF; DNA: TGCAGCGTTGGGGGAGGGCTCAGTGAAAAACTGTTTTTT
D: -; J: TRBJ1-2; size: -; V: TRBV29-1; CDR3: CSVPDRTPNYGYTF; DNA: TGCAGCGTTCCCGACAGGACCCCTAACTATGGCTACACCTTC
D: -; J: TRBJ2-5; size: -; V: TRBV7-3; CDR3: CASSPGGADSTQYF; DNA: TGTGCCAGCAGCCCCGGGGGAGCCGACAGCACCCAGTACTTC
D: -; J: TRBJ2-7; size: -; V: TRBV12-3/TRBV12-4; CDR3: CASSQGVREQYF; DNA: TGTGCCAGCAGCCAAGGGGTTCGAGAGCAGTACTTC
D: -; J: TRBJ2-7; size: few; V: TRBV28; CDR3: CASSLSLQFYEQYF; DNA: TGTGCCAGCAGTTTATCCCTACAGTTCTACGAGCAGTACTTC
D: -; J: TRBJ1-4; size: -; V: TRBV10-3; CDR3: CAISERESTGGSYEKLFF; DNA: TGTGCCATCAGTGAGCGGGAGAGCACAGGCGGATCGTATGAAAAACTGTTTTTT
D: -; J: TRBJ2-5; size: -; V: TRBV7-8; CDR3: CASSLQQLIQETQYF; DNA: TGTGCCAGCAGCTTACAACAGCTTATTCAAGAGACCCAGTACTTC
D: TRBD1; J: TRBJ1-6; size: -; V: TRBV12-3/TRBV12-4; CDR3: CASGAGQENSPLHF; DNA: TGTGCCAGCGGAGCGGGACAGGAAAATTCACCCCTCCACTTT
D: -; J: TRBJ2-2; size: few; V: TRBV30; CDR3: CAWSTGNTGELFF; DNA: TGTGCCTGGAGTACTGGGAACACCGGGGAGCTGTTTTTT
D: TRBD1; J: TRBJ2-3; size: -; V: TRBV19; CDR3: CATFGQGDTQYF; DNA: TGTGCCACCTTCGGACAGGGGGATACGCAGTATTTT